Below are 3 T cell receptor beta chains sequenced from a single sample in a study of sequential checkpoint blockade in melanoma. Measured with immunoSEQ multiplex PCR; TCRdb has only the in-frame clones, and not every one. Altogether approximately 9,000 clones are present, roughly 72% being singletons, with the ten largest covering approximately 13%. Regarding treatment: randomized to nivolumab then ipilimumab (arm A) or the reverse (arm B). Sample: CD8+ T cells sorted from blood (inferred from file names), taken from a patient given nivolumab and ipilimumab in sequence. The receptors were gathered from a human donor with melanoma.

The chain joins TRBV7-2 to TRBJ2-2; tentatively, D is TRBD2 (6 bases). Trimming removed 8 bases at V and 0 bases at J, with 10 bases between. The length of the CDR3 is 14 residues. Germline CDR1 and CDR2: SGHTA and FQGNSA. DNA for the CDR3: TGTGCCAGCCTTTTAGCGGCGAACACCGGGGAGCTGTTTTTT. This encodes CASLLAANTGELFF.

The chain recombines TRBV7-9 with TRBJ2-1, with 12 nucleotides matching TRBD2. Germline V gene lookup returns CDR1 SEHNR and CDR2 FQNEAQ (reference sequence). This CDR3 has 16 amino acids. V was clipped by 5 bases and J by 0 bases; unmatched bases: 2. The DNA of the CDR3 is TGTGCCAGCAGCGCGACTAGCGGGAGCTCCTACAATGAGCAGTTCTTC. Translating it yields CASSATSGSSYNEQFF.

This chain uses TRBV28 with TRBJ1-6, with unresolved D. The germline V and J ends were trimmed by 5 bases and 0 bases, with 11 bases remaining between them. The CDR3 has 16 amino acids. CDR1 MDHEN and CDR2 SYDVKM come from the germline V gene. The CDR3 spells CASSEDSSSYNSPLHF. The CDR3 bases are TGTGCCAGCAGTGAGGACTCGAGCTCCTATAATTCACCCCTCCACTTT.